A selection of T cell receptor beta chains follows, all from one sample in a study of shared clonotypes between healthy human individuals. Libraries were prepared by immunoSEQ multiplex PCR; TCRdb keeps only in-frame clonotypes and omits some of them. The sample contains about 1.5 million clones, around 95% of which appear only once. The specimen sequenced was naive CD4+ T cells sorted from blood. These receptors all come from a man aged 25-45 years in good health. CDR3s include the opening cysteine and the closing phenylalanine or tryptophan. The D gene is left open where the match is weak. Clone size is shown for a subset of rows, as once, few, many or a class of expanded clone.

J | size | D | V | CDR3 | DNA
TRBJ2-1 | - | - | TRBV28 | CASSSTVPSSYNEQFF | TGTGCCAGCAGTTCGACCGTTCCTAGTTCCTACAATGAGCAGTTCTTC
TRBJ2-7 | - | - | TRBV28 | CASSLWTGLEGYEQYF | TGTGCCAGCAGTTTATGGACAGGCCTGGAGGGCTACGAGCAGTACTTC
TRBJ1-1 | - | TRBD1 | TRBV5-4 | CASTPGDRKNTEAFF | TGTGCCAGCACCCCGGGGGACAGAAAGAACACTGAAGCTTTCTTT
TRBJ2-2 | - | - | TRBV21-1 | CASSKARECPPAGELFF | TGTGCCAGCAGCAAAGCGCGGGAGTGCCCTCCCGCCGGGGAGCTGTTTTTT
TRBJ2-5 | - | - | TRBV5-5 | CASSLGTVRETQYF | TGTGCCAGCAGCTTAGGGACGGTGAGAGAGACCCAGTACTTC
TRBJ2-3 | - | TRBD1 | TRBV5-6 | CASSAATGSPDTQYF | TGTGCCAGCAGCGCGGCGACAGGGAGCCCAGATACGCAGTATTTT
TRBJ1-5 | - | - | TRBV28 | CASRSGGDYSNQPQHF | TGTGCCAGCAGAAGTGGGGGGGACTATAGCAATCAGCCCCAGCATTTT
TRBJ2-1 | - | - | TRBV27 | CASSFRRNPPRHEQFF | TGTGCCAGCAGTTTCCGGCGGAACCCCCCCCGACACGAGCAGTTCTTC
TRBJ2-5 | - | - | TRBV28 | CASGGQYEEETQYF | TGTGCCAGTGGCGGACAATATGAGGAAGAGACCCAGTACTTC
TRBJ1-5 | - | TRBD1 | TRBV30 | CAWSPTEGAPSNQPQHF | TGTGCCTGGAGTCCAACCGAGGGGGCGCCGAGCAATCAGCCCCAGCATTTT
TRBJ2-7 | - | TRBD2 | TRBV5-4 | CASSFPINSGSYEQYF | TGTGCCAGCAGCTTCCCCATCAACAGCGGGAGTTACGAGCAGTACTTC
TRBJ2-3 | - | TRBD1 | TRBV9 | CASSAAGGNADTQYF | TGTGCCAGCAGCGCCGCAGGGGGCAACGCAGATACGCAGTATTTT
TRBJ2-5 | - | - | TRBV7-3 | CASSTGETQYF | TGTGCCAGCAGCACCGGAGAGACCCAGTACTTC
TRBJ1-3 | - | - | TRBV27 | CASSLLPGNTIYF | TGTGCCAGCAGTTTATTGCCCGGAAACACCATATATTTT
TRBJ2-2 | once | TRBD1 | TRBV4-1 | CASSHGQGTGELFF | TGCGCCAGCAGCCACGGACAGGGCACCGGGGAGCTGTTTTTT
TRBJ2-7 | - | - | TRBV4-3 | CASSRLTGYEQYF | TGCGCCAGCAGTCGCCTAACAGGCTACGAGCAGTACTTC
TRBJ2-2 | - | - | TRBV9 | CASSVALWRGGTGELFF | TGTGCCAGCAGCGTAGCTCTTTGGAGGGGCGGCACCGGGGAGCTGTTTTTT
TRBJ2-4 | - | - | TRBV28 | CASSTAGNLAKNIQYF | TGTGCCAGCAGTACGGCGGGGAATCTAGCCAAAAACATTCAGTACTTC
TRBJ1-2 | - | TRBD1 | TRBV7-9 | CASSLTGRGYTF | TGTGCCAGCAGCTTGACAGGGCGAGGCTACACCTTC
TRBJ2-1 | - | - | TRBV7-7 | CASSFGPRNNEQFF | TGTGCTAGCAGCTTCGGGCCTAGAAACAATGAGCAGTTCTTC
TRBJ1-4 | - | - | TRBV5-1 | CASSLDGTLFF | TGCGCCAGCAGCTTGGACGGGACCCTGTTTTTT
TRBJ1-1 | - | - | TRBV19 | CASSRKGLGNTEAFF | TGTGCCAGTAGCCGGAAGGGCCTGGGGAACACTGAAGCTTTCTTT
TRBJ2-1 | - | TRBD2 | TRBV2 | CASRESLGTSGRTIF | TGTGCCAGCAGAGAATCCCTCGGGACTAGCGGGAGGACGATCTTC
TRBJ2-1 | - | - | TRBV11-3 | CASSFRGDYNEQFF | TGTGCCAGCAGCTTCCGCGGGGACTACAATGAGCAGTTCTTC
TRBJ2-5 | - | - | TRBV19 | CASSINGRETQYF | TGTGCCAGTAGTATCAACGGGCGGGAGACCCAGTACTTC
TRBJ2-1 | - | TRBD2 | TRBV11-2 | CASSPNSGRAYNEQFF | TGTGCCAGCAGTCCTAATAGCGGGAGGGCCTACAATGAGCAGTTCTTC
TRBJ2-7 | once | - | TRBV6-1 | CASNPGQSNIYEQYF | TGTGCCAGCAATCCCGGACAGTCAAATATCTACGAGCAGTACTTC
TRBJ2-7 | - | TRBD2 | TRBV18 | CASSPRVAGVFPSAYEQYF | TGTGCCAGCTCACCCCGGGTAGCGGGAGTTTTTCCGTCTGCCTACGAGCAGTACTTC
TRBJ2-5 | - | - | TRBV5-1 | CASSLSGEETQYF | TGCGCCAGCAGCTTGTCAGGGGAAGAGACCCAGTACTTC
TRBJ2-7 | few | TRBD1 | TRBV2 | CASSPGQGAYEQYF | TGTGCCAGCAGCCCGGGACAGGGGGCCTACGAGCAGTACTTC